The rows below give T cell receptor beta chains drawn from one sample of a study of cytomegalovirus exposure and HLA in healthy donors. Repertoires were generated with immunoSEQ multiplex PCR, while TCRdb's copy carries only in-frame clones and drops some. The repertoire holds around 74,000 clones, with over 80% as singletons. The sequencing input was PBMCs. The receptors shown here come from a young man in good health and CMV-seronegative. CDR3s include the opening cysteine and the closing phenylalanine or tryptophan. The D gene is left open where the match is weak. Size values are once, few and many counts, or a class for expanded clones, and some rows have none.

V gene,D gene,clone size,J gene,CDR3 DNA,CDR3 protein
TRBV5-1,NA,once,TRBJ1-4,TGCGCCAGCAGCTTGGCGGGAATTCAGAATGAAAAACTGTTTTTT,CASSLAGIQNEKLFF
TRBV7-6,TRBD1,NA,TRBJ2-1,TGTGCCAGCAGCTCAGCCCAGGGGGCAAAGCTTTACAATGAGCAGTTCTTC,CASSSAQGAKLYNEQFF
TRBV13,TRBD1,NA,TRBJ1-2,TGTGCCAGCAGCACGGACAGGTACTATGGCTACACCTTC,CASSTDRYYGYTF
TRBV5-1,NA,NA,TRBJ2-1,TGCGCCAGCAGCTTGGATGCGGGAACCCACAATGAGCAGTTCTTC,CASSLDAGTHNEQFF
TRBV4-3,NA,NA,TRBJ1-1,TGCGCCAGCAGCCACGGGGGGGGGTTGAACACTGAAGCTTTCTTT,CASSHGGGLNTEAFF
TRBV15,TRBD1,NA,TRBJ1-5,TGTGCCACCAGCAGAGATCTCCTTATGACAGGGAGAGAGCAGCCCCAGCATTTT,CATSRDLLMTGREQPQHF
TRBV4-2,NA,NA,TRBJ2-3,TGTGCCAGCAGCCAAGATTCCCGGGGGTCCATCACAGATACGCAGTATTTT,CASSQDSRGSITDTQYF
TRBV5-1,TRBD2,NA,TRBJ2-1,TGCGCCAGCACTAATGCCGGGGGGAGCAATGAGCAGTTCTTC,CASTNAGGSNEQFF
TRBV4-1,NA,NA,TRBJ2-1,TGCGCCAGCAGCCAAGTACAGGGCTCCTACAATGAGCAGTTCTTC,CASSQVQGSYNEQFF
TRBV7-9,NA,few,TRBJ2-7,TGTGCCAGCAGCTACGGGACCGGGGGCGAGCAGTACTTC,CASSYGTGGEQYF
TRBV5-1,TRBD1,NA,TRBJ1-4,TGCGCCAGCAGCTGGGGACAGGGGAATAATGAAAAACTGTTTTTT,CASSWGQGNNEKLFF
TRBV7-2,NA,NA,TRBJ2-5,TGTGCCAGCAGCTTTAACAGGGATAGCGAGACCCAGTACTTC,CASSFNRDSETQYF
TRBV5-1,NA,once,TRBJ2-1,TGCGCCAGCAGCTTGGAGGTCTCAGGTTTCGATGAGCAGTTCTTC,CASSLEVSGFDEQFF
TRBV19,TRBD1,NA,TRBJ1-5,TGTGCCAGTAGTACGCAACCGGGACAGGTTGAGTATAGCAATCAGCCCCAGCATTTT,CASSTQPGQVEYSNQPQHF
TRBV5-8,NA,NA,TRBJ1-2,TGTGCCAGCAGCTTGGTCTCTGCAGGGCTGTATGGCTACACCTTC,CASSLVSAGLYGYTF
TRBV5-1,TRBD1,NA,TRBJ2-3,TGCGCCAGCAGCCGACAGGGGGTTGTCACAGATACGCAGTATTTT,CASSRQGVVTDTQYF
TRBV11-2,TRBD2,NA,TRBJ2-6,TGTGCCAGCAGACGTACCCCTAGCGGGGGGGCTTCTGGGGCCAACGTCCTGACTTTC,CASRRTPSGGASGANVLTF
TRBV27,TRBD2,NA,TRBJ2-3,TGTGCCAGCAGTTTTTTGATCAAGACTAGCGGGATTAGCACAGATACGCAGTATTTT,CASSFLIKTSGISTDTQYF
TRBV5-4,NA,NA,TRBJ2-1,TGTGCCAGCAGCTCCATGATAGCGCGAAACAATGAGCAGTTCTTC,CASSSMIARNNEQFF
TRBV4-3,NA,NA,TRBJ2-5,TGCGCCAGCAGCCAAGAGGAGGGACTTCACGAGACCCAGTACTTC,CASSQEEGLHETQYF
TRBV29-1,TRBD1,NA,TRBJ1-3,TGCAGCGTTGAAGGGACAGGGGGCTTTTCTGGAAACACCATATATTTT,CSVEGTGGFSGNTIYF
TRBV14,NA,NA,TRBJ2-2,TGTGCCAGCAGCCAAGGACTCACCGGGGAGCTGTTTTTT,CASSQGLTGELFF
TRBV5-1,TRBD1,NA,TRBJ1-2,TGCGCCAGCAGCCTGATGGCAGGGGGCATTGCTGGCTACACCTTC,CASSLMAGGIAGYTF
TRBV10-3,TRBD2,NA,TRBJ2-1,TGTGCCATCAGCCGAGGACTAGCGGAGAAGAGGAATGAGCAGTTCTTC,CAISRGLAEKRNEQFF
TRBV7-9,NA,NA,TRBJ1-1,TGTGCCAGCAGCTCCAGGGGATCGAACCACACTGAAGCTTTCTTT,CASSSRGSNHTEAFF
TRBV5-4,NA,NA,TRBJ2-7,TGTGCCAGCAGCTTGGAACAGGGAGACGGATATGAGCAGTACTTC,CASSLEQGDGYEQYF
TRBV9,TRBD1,NA,TRBJ2-3,TGTGCCAGCAGCGACCCCAAGAACGGGACAGGGGGCCCCTGGACGCAGTATTTT,CASSDPKNGTGGPWTQYF